This is a list of T cell receptor beta chains from one sample in a study of a mutant IDH1 vaccine in newly diagnosed glioma. The assay was immunoSEQ multiplex PCR, and TCRdb's table has in-frame clones only and misses some. The sample contains approximately 67,000 clones, around 88% of which appear only once. The sample consisted of peripheral blood mononuclear cells (PBMCs), taken from a glioma patient treated with radiotherapy, temozolomide or both. Receptors were obtained from a woman in her late teens or twenties with glioma. Some clones in this sample may be carry-over from other donors' samples. Each CDR3 is given with its conserved first and last residue. The D gene is left open where the match is weak. Clone size is given for some rows only: seen once, a few or many times, or a class if the clone is expanded.

size	D	V	J	DNA	CDR3
.	.	TRBV13	TRBJ2-7	TGTGCCAGCAGCTTAGGCGAGCAGTACTTC	CASSLGEQYF
.	TRBD1	TRBV7-6	TRBJ2-7	TGTGCCAGCAGCCGAGGACAGGGGTCTATCAACGAGCAGTACTTC	CASSRGQGSINEQYF
.	.	TRBV7-9	TRBJ1-2	TGTGCCAGCAGCTTGGCAGGGGTTAACTATGGCTACACCTTC	CASSLAGVNYGYTF
.	.	TRBV29-1	TRBJ2-3	TGCAGCGTTGGGGTCACAGATACGCAGTATTTT	CSVGVTDTQYF
.	.	TRBV29-1	TRBJ1-2	TGCAGCGGTTCCAAGCTTGGGGGCGATGGCTACACCTTC	CSGSKLGGDGYTF
.	.	TRBV7-6	TRBJ2-7	TGTGCCCCTGTTCAGGGGCCAAGATCCTACGAGCAGTACTTC	CAPVQGPRSYEQYF
.	.	TRBV4-3	TRBJ1-6	TGCGCCAGCAGCCAACTCCTGAGCTCCTATAATTCACCCCTCCACTTT	CASSQLLSSYNSPLHF
.	.	TRBV29-1	TRBJ2-3	TGCAGCGTGGCCCCGGAGGGGGCCCACACAGATACGCAGTATTTT	CSVAPEGAHTDTQYF
.	TRBD1	TRBV4-3	TRBJ1-1	TGCGCCAGCAGCCAAGATTTAGGACAGGGGGCGCGGGTAGCTTTCTTT	CASSQDLGQGARVAFF
.	.	TRBV6-6	TRBJ2-3	TGTGCCAGCAGCCCGGCGGTTGATACGCAGTATTTT	CASSPAVDTQYF
.	.	TRBV29-1	TRBJ2-7	TGCAGCGTAGGGTGGGGGTCAAACGAGCAGTACTTC	CSVGWGSNEQYF
few	.	TRBV6-6	TRBJ1-1	TGTGCCAGCAGCCATACGCCATCGACAGAACCCGACGAAGCTTTCTTT	CASSHTPSTEPDEAFF
.	.	TRBV7-6	TRBJ2-1	TGTGCCAGCAGCTTGGTTTCCGCTAGCGTCGCCTACAATGAGCAGTTCTTC	CASSLVSASVAYNEQFF
.	TRBD2	TRBV4-2	TRBJ2-3	TGTGCCAGCAGCCAAGAGCCTGTCAGCTGGCGGGAGACCGCAGATACGCAGTATTTT	CASSQEPVSWRETADTQYF
.	TRBD1	TRBV25-1	TRBJ1-2	TGTGCCAGCAGTGAATACACGGACAGGATAAACTATGGCTACACCTTC	CASSEYTDRINYGYTF
.	.	TRBV7-2	TRBJ2-7	TGTGCCAGCAGCTTAGAGGGGGGGAGCTCCTACGAGCAGTACTTC	CASSLEGGSSYEQYF
.	.	TRBV5-4	TRBJ1-1	TGTGCCAGCAGATCTCAACCAGGAGGAGCCACAGAGAGAGCTTTCTTT	CASRSQPGGATERAFF
few	.	TRBV9	TRBJ1-1	TGTGCCAGCAGCGAAGTGAACACTGAAGCTTTCTTT	CASSEVNTEAFF
.	TRBD1	TRBV18	TRBJ2-7	TGTGCCAGCTCACTTCGACAGGGACCCCGTACCTACGAGCAGTACTTC	CASSLRQGPRTYEQYF
.	.	TRBV6-5	TRBJ2-7	TGTGCCAGCAGTTACGGGTACCGCTACGAGCAGTACTTC	CASSYGYRYEQYF
.	TRBD1	TRBV29-1	TRBJ2-5	TGCAGCGTTTGGGACAGCCAAGAGACCCAGTACTTC	CSVWDSQETQYF
.	.	TRBV11-3	TRBJ2-3	TGTGCCAGCAGCACGCGGGACAGCACAGATACGCAGTATTTT	CASSTRDSTDTQYF
.	.	TRBV7-9	TRBJ1-1	TGTGCCAGCAGCTTAGACAGAAGGAACACTGAAGCTTTCTTT	CASSLDRRNTEAFF
.	.	TRBV30	TRBJ2-5	TGTGCCTGGAGTGTAAAGTGGCATAGGGAGACCCAGTACTTC	CAWSVKWHRETQYF
.	.	TRBV5-1	TRBJ2-3	TGCGCCAGCAGCTTGCCGGCGGGAACAGATACGCAGTATTTT	CASSLPAGTDTQYF